This T cell receptor (beta chain) comes out of a study of T cell responses to AZD1222 COVID-19 vaccine (dated by TCRdb to the early 2020s). About the investigation overall: A total of approximately 240 trial participants underwent TCR sequencing, of whom 200 to 220 received two doses of AZD1222 and some 25 received two doses of the MenACWY control vaccine. Trial participants were enrolled by age into 18-55, 56-69 and 70-plus year subgroups, with about 150, 27 and 61 TCR-sequenced participants respectively. Beyond this particular receptor, the publication reports: Only five to seven AZD1222 recipients were SARS-CoV-2 seropositive at baseline, limiting conclusions about previously exposed vaccinees. After two AZD1222 doses, both the breadth and the depth of spike-specific TCRs were significantly higher than at day 0 and than in MenACWY recipients. Epitopes outside the regions mutated in the B.1.351 and B.1.1.7 variants were reportedly recognized by nearly half of the unique spike-specific TCRs. The 56-69-year group was small, and its depth increase did not reach significance, likely because of low power. CD4 TCRs associated with the vaccine covered the entire spike protein, and the dominant responses were in regions 160-218 and 743-854. Because no day 14 peak-response samples were available, repertoires were characterized only after the peak T cell response. Participants were mostly white British, with more females than males. The authors suggested clonal diversity may have been underestimated.

With regard to this clone: Its cognate antigen has yet to be identified. Per-nucleotide qualities are absent, and no much larger clonotype sits a single base away.

The CDR3 regions of human TCRbeta chains were analyzed by immunosequencing. The source study handled its data this way. TCRs in the repertoires were matched against a reference library of SARS-CoV-2-specific TCRs that had been generated with the MIRA antigen-specificity platform. Breadth was defined as the fraction of unique TCRs that were SARS-CoV-2-associated. Depth was defined as the fraction of total T cells that were SARS-CoV-2-associated. Using the MIRA data, each spike-specific TCR was assigned both to the spike region to which the TCR was reactive and to a CD4 or CD8 class. Log10-transformed breadth and depth values were compared by one-way ANOVA with Sidak's multiple comparisons tests. TCRdb provides this immuneACCESS table in a form limited to in-frame rearrangements. Some clones are lacking; in checked studies, under half of them reflect an unresolved V gene, and why the rest are absent is not known. V and J calls plus clone size are reproduced from that table; the DNA served to infer D and trimming. The sample table lists 150,000 or so clones, roughly 93% of them with a count of one. Around 1% of the sample comes from the top ten.

The sample's time point, from its label and the paper: about 28 days (+/-7) after the second vaccine dose. AZD1222 recipients whose second dose came at about 4 weeks and those whose second dose came at about 12 weeks were combined into one group, since spike-specific TCR depth and breadth did not differ between the two schedules. Vaccinee samples were obtained from the UK trials COV001 and COV002, which included a single-blind randomized controlled phase 2/3 trial of AZD1222 (ChAdOx1 nCoV-19) in healthy adults. For TCRbeta chain sequencing, PBMC samples were collected from trial participants at day 0 and at day 28 after the second dose. The CDR3 has 14 amino acids, counting the end cysteine and phenylalanine. Kept here is only the CDR3 DNA, which spans 42 bases and is read in frame from base 1. CDR1 and CDR2 were assigned from the germline V gene as MNHNS and SASEGT. The junction carries 11 bases between V and J, which are trimmed by 1 base and 5 bases respectively.

The chain is assembled from TRBV6-1 and TRBJ1-2, with the D gene not confidently named. This TCR came from an adult who received the AZD1222 COVID-19 vaccine. Here the sequenced sample was peripheral blood, taken 28 days after the second AZD1222 dose. CDR3 protein: CASSEDRGVYGYTF. The DNA reads TGTGCCAGCAGTGAAGACCGGGGTGTGTATGGCTACACCTTC.